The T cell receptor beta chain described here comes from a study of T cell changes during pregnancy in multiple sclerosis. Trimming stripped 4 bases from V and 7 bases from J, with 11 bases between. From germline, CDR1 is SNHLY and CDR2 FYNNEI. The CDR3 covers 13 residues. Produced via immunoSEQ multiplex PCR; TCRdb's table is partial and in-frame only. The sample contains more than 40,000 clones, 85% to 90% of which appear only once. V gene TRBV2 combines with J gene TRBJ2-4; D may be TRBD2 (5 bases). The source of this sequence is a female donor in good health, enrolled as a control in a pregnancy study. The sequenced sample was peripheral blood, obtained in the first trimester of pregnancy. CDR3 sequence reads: CASSAGLENIQYF. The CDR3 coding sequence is TGTGCCAGCAGTGCGGGGTTAGAGAACATTCAGTACTTC.